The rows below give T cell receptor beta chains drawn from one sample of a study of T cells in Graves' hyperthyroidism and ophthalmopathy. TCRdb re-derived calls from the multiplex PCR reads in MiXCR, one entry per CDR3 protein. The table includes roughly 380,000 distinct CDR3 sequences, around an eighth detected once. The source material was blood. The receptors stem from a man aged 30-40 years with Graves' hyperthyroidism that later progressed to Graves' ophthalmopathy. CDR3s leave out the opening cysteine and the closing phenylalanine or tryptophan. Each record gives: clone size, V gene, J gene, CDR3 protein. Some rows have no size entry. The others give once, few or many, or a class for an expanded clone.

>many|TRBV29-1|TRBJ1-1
SVEGRLNTEAF
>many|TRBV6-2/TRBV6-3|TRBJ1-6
ASSYPGQQNSPLH
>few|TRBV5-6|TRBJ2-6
ASSRQGSGANVLT
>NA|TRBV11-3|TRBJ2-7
ASSEWKGGYEQY
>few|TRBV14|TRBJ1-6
ASSQSQDSPLH
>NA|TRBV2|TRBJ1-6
ASSLRTGGRNSPLH
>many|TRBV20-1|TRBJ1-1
SAGDSRNTEAF
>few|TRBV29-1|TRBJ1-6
SVLTGAGSPLH
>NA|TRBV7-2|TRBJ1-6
GSSPLRGVRYSPLH
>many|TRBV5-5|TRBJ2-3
ASTLASTKTDTQY
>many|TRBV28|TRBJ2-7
ASSLRPIAYEQY
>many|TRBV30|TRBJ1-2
AWSVASWDYGYT